These T cell receptor beta chains were read from a single sample in a study of blood T cells in healthy people across ages. TCRdb used MiXCR to reprocess the 5' RACE reads, holding one entry per CDR3 protein. Of 1.6 million or so distinct CDR3 sequences in the sample, 30% to 40% are singletons; the top ten hold 11%. The sequenced sample was blood. The receptors stem from a woman younger than 45 in good health. CDR3s include the opening cysteine and the closing phenylalanine or tryptophan. A D gene is named only where the DNA matches it firmly. Some rows mark clone size as missing; the rest say once, few, many or name a class of expanded clone.

j_call d_call v_call clone_size cdr3_aa cdr3_nt
TRBJ2-3 TRBD2 TRBV4-2 few CASSQSSGVRTDTQYF TGTGCCAGCAGCCAATCTAGCGGGGTTCGCACAGATACGCAGTATTTT
TRBJ2-7 . TRBV20-1 . CSASLGGWTYEQYF TGCAGTGCTAGCTTGGGAGGATGGACCTACGAGCAGTACTTC
TRBJ2-7 . TRBV11-3 . CASSLDRLGARTNEQYF TGTGCCAGCAGCTTAGATCGGCTGGGAGCCAGGACAAACGAGCAGTACTTC
TRBJ2-5 TRBD1 TRBV6-6 . CASSSKKQGALGTQYF TGTGCCAGCAGTTCCAAAAAACAGGGGGCACTCGGGACCCAGTACTTC
TRBJ1-5 . TRBV4-1 . CASSQESHPNQPQHF TGCGCCAGCAGCCAAGAAAGCCATCCTAATCAGCCCCAGCATTTT
TRBJ2-1 . TRBV24-1 few CATSDSPLTSSGDEQFF TGTGCCACCAGTGATTCCCCTCTCACTAGTTCTGGCGATGAGCAGTTCTTC
TRBJ2-1 TRBD1 TRBV27 . CTSSALTGGLYNEQFF TGTACCAGCAGTGCCCTCACAGGGGGCTTGTACAATGAGCAGTTCTTC
TRBJ2-1 TRBD2 TRBV12-3/TRBV12-4 many CASSGTSGGPINEQFF TGTGCCAGCTCCGGGACTAGCGGGGGGCCGATCAATGAGCAGTTCTTC
TRBJ1-4 . TRBV20-1 . CSASATPEVEKLFF TGCAGTGCTAGTGCGACCCCGGAGGTAGAAAAACTGTTTTTT
TRBJ2-3 TRBD2 TRBV11-2 . CASSFTSGISTDTQYF TGTGCCAGCAGCTTTACTAGCGGCATTAGCACAGATACGCAGTATTTT
TRBJ2-1 TRBD2 TRBV20-1 . CSGPGLGAEQFF TGCAGTGGGCCGGGACTAGGCGCTGAGCAGTTCTTC
TRBJ1-2 TRBD1 TRBV29-1 . CSVAGQGMGYTF TGCAGCGTCGCTGGACAGGGGATGGGCTACACCTTC
TRBJ2-5 . TRBV5-1 few CASSLEGGPYTRETQYF TGCGCCAGCAGCTTGGAGGGGGGGCCTTATACAAGAGAGACCCAGTACTTC
TRBJ2-5 . TRBV30 few CAWGGRIEETQYF TGTGCCTGGGGGGGACGGATCGAAGAGACCCAGTACTTC
TRBJ2-5 TRBD2 TRBV7-3 . CASSLTLIAGESQETQYF TGTGCCAGCAGCTTAACGTTAATAGCGGGAGAGTCGCAAGAGACCCAGTACTTC
TRBJ1-2 . TRBV29-1 many CSVEQSDYGYTF TGCAGCGTTGAACAGAGCGATTATGGCTACACCTTC
TRBJ2-7 . TRBV5-1 . CASRDPLSSKQYF TGCGCCAGCAGGGACCCCCTTTCATCCAAGCAGTACTTC
TRBJ2-1 TRBD2 TRBV20-1 . CRASAGASNEQFF TGCAGAGCCTCGGCGGGAGCCTCCAATGAGCAGTTCTTC
TRBJ2-7 TRBD1 TRBV20-1 . CSAGARPTGGLNEQYF TGCAGTGCTGGAGCCCGCCCGACAGGGGGCCTGAACGAGCAGTACTTC
TRBJ1-1 . TRBV6-5 . CASSYAAGANTEAFF TGTGCCAGCAGTTACGCCGCGGGGGCGAACACTGAAGCTTTCTTT
TRBJ2-7 TRBD1 TRBV7-2 many CASSNRDRGYEQYF TGTGCCAGCAGCAACCGGGACAGGGGGTACGAGCAGTACTTC
TRBJ2-3 TRBD2 TRBV5-6 few CASSLGTSGISGDTQYF TGTGCCAGCAGCTTGGGGACTAGCGGGATAAGTGGAGATACGCAGTATTTT
TRBJ2-3 TRBD1 TRBV4-1 few CASSHPSTRTGYTDTQYF TGCGCCAGCAGCCACCCCTCAACCCGGACAGGGTACACAGATACGCAGTATTTT
TRBJ1-2 . TRBV5-1 few CASSLDSATNYGYTF TGCGCCAGCAGCTTGGATTCGGCCACTAACTATGGCTACACCTTC
TRBJ2-7 . TRBV27 . CASPGEYEQYF TGTGCCAGCCCAGGGGAGTACGAGCAGTACTTC
TRBJ2-5 . TRBV28 . CASSFPDIKRTQYF TGTGCCAGCAGTTTTCCAGATATCAAGAGGACCCAGTACTTC
TRBJ2-5 TRBD1 TRBV7-9 few CASSALLGQTQTQYF TGTGCCAGCAGCGCCCTCCTGGGACAGACCCAGACCCAGTACTTC
TRBJ2-5 . TRBV7-3 once CASSLAPSMETQYF TGTGCCAGCAGCTTAGCCCCCTCGATGGAGACCCAGTACTTC
TRBJ2-6 . TRBV25-1 few CASSELATGVSGANVLTF TGTGCCAGCAGTGAATTAGCGACCGGGGTCTCTGGGGCCAACGTCCTGACTTTC
TRBJ2-1 TRBD2 TRBV11-1 . CASSQGLVYNEQFF TGTGCCAGCAGTCAGGGACTAGTTTACAATGAGCAGTTCTTC
TRBJ2-7 . TRBV4-2 . CASSQGRLGPPPYEQYF TGTGCCAGCAGCCAAGGTAGACTGGGCCCCCCCCCTTACGAGCAGTACTTC
TRBJ1-1 TRBD1 TRBV28 . CASSSRTGSDTEAFF TGTGCCAGCAGTTCTCGGACAGGGTCGGACACTGAAGCTTTCTTT
TRBJ2-1 TRBD2 TRBV27 . CATLAGGYNNEQFF TGTGCCACGTTAGCGGGAGGGTATAACAATGAGCAGTTCTTC
TRBJ2-1 . TRBV5-6 few CASSLSGPAVHEQFF TGTGCCAGCAGCTTAAGCGGGCCGGCCGTTCATGAGCAGTTCTTC
TRBJ2-7 . TRBV2 . CASGGAQSSNEQYF TGTGCCAGCGGGGGGGCCCAGAGCTCCAACGAGCAGTACTTC
TRBJ2-6 . TRBV6-5 . CASRQDSSGANVLTF TGTGCCAGCAGGCAAGACAGCTCTGGGGCCAACGTCCTGACTTTC
TRBJ2-1 . TRBV27 few CASSLSGQHNEQFF TGTGCCAGCAGTTTATCTGGGCAGCACAATGAGCAGTTCTTC
TRBJ1-2 . TRBV9 . CASREDGTNYGYTF TGTGCCAGCAGAGAGGACGGAACTAACTATGGCTACACCTTC
TRBJ2-5 . TRBV28 few CASLRRTGEPRETQYF TGTGCCAGCTTACGGCGAACGGGGGAGCCCAGAGAGACCCAGTACTTC
TRBJ1-2 . TRBV12-3/TRBV12-4 many CASTRGYGYTF TGTGCCAGCACCCGAGGCTATGGCTACACCTTC
TRBJ1-5 . TRBV2 once CASNTSPYQPQHF TGTGCCAGCAACACAAGCCCATATCAGCCCCAGCATTTT
TRBJ2-7 . TRBV2 . CASSEALGGIRSYEQYF TGTGCCAGCAGTGAAGCGCTTGGGGGGATACGGTCCTACGAGCAGTACTTC
TRBJ2-7 TRBD1 TRBV6-1 few CASRLPGTGITEQYF TGTGCCAGCCGCTTGCCGGGGACAGGGATAACCGAGCAGTACTTC
TRBJ2-5 TRBD1 TRBV5-5 . CASSLIEGRGWEQYF TGTGCCAGCAGCTTAATCGAAGGCAGGGGGTGGGAGCAGTACTTC
TRBJ2-7 TRBD1 TRBV20-1 . CSARDSGTGAYEQYF TGCAGTGCTAGAGACTCCGGGACAGGGGCCTACGAGCAGTACTTC
TRBJ2-3 . TRBV2 . CASKGLRADTQYF TGTGCCTCCAAAGGTCTCAGAGCCGATACGCAGTATTTT
TRBJ2-7 TRBD1 TRBV27 . CASNPRGGTGVSYEQYF TGTGCCAGCAACCCAAGGGGTGGGACAGGGGTCTCCTACGAGCAGTACTTC
TRBJ2-3 TRBD2 TRBV4-1 few CVSSQDFSREGQILADTQYF TGCGTCAGCAGCCAAGATTTTAGTCGGGAGGGCCAGATCTTGGCAGATACGCAGTATTTT
TRBJ2-7 TRBD1 TRBV3-1 . CASSQPSETGHYERYF TGTGCCAGCAGCCAACCTTCCGAGACAGGGCATTACGAGCGGTACTTC
TRBJ2-1 TRBD2 TRBV20-1 . CSARDLLGEGTHEQFF TGCAGTGCTAGAGATCTGTTGGGGGAGGGAACGCATGAGCAGTTCTTC
TRBJ2-1 TRBD2 TRBV7-6 few CASSPLGGRGNEQFF TGTGCCAGCAGCCCTCTGGGCGGGAGGGGGAATGAGCAGTTCTTC
TRBJ2-1 . TRBV10-3 . CAISDARDTAYNEQFF TGTGCCATCAGTGACGCCAGGGACACGGCCTACAATGAGCAGTTCTTC